This TCR beta chain appears in the sequencing data of a study of OX40 agonist ivuxolimab in advanced cancers. V shed 3 bases and J shed 7 bases, with 11 bases lying between them. Germline values: CDR1 SGHTA, CDR2 FQGTGA. The CDR3 totals 13 residues. The assay was immunoSEQ multiplex PCR, and TCRdb's table has in-frame clones only and misses some. The sample carries tens of thousands of clones, about 88% recorded once. The starting material was CD4+ or CD8+ T cells sorted from blood, obtained in a trial of the OX40 agonist ivuxolimab. The sequence was obtained from an adult with an advanced solid tumor such as melanoma, head and neck, liver or kidney cancer. V and J are TRBV7-3 and TRBJ2-3, with a weak D call TRBD2 (6 bases). This chain's CDR3 is CASSFDSGYTQYF. The CDR3 nucleotides are TGTGCCAGCAGCTTCGACAGCGGGTATACGCAGTATTTT.